This entry lists 32 T cell receptor beta chains sequenced from one sample in a study of blood T cell repertoires in COVID-19. The protocol was immunoSEQ multiplex PCR, while the TCRdb copy is restricted to in-frame clones and leaves out a portion. The sample records 150,000 to 200,000 clones, roughly 80% being singletons. Sequencing was performed on peripheral blood. The receptors come from a human donor with acute or convalescent COVID-19. The donor label of this sample is uncertain.

J is TRBJ1-2 and V is TRBV27, with D possibly being TRBD1 (5 bases). This CDR3 is built from 16 residues. Germline loops: CDR1 MNHEY, CDR2 SMNVEV (reference sequence). V dropped 0 bases and J dropped 0 bases, with 11 bases sitting between them. CDR3 region: CASSLSGANTNYGYTF. In DNA form, the CDR3 reads TGTGCCAGCAGTTTATCAGGGGCCAATACTAACTATGGCTACACCTTC.

The J gene is TRBJ1-4, the V gene TRBV20-1; D might be TRBD1 (5 bases). This CDR3 comprises 13 residues. With 3 bases removed from V and 5 bases from J, the gap between germline ends came to 10 bases. Per the germline V gene, CDR1 is DFQATT and CDR2 is SNEGSKA (reference sequence). The DNA for the CDR3 is TGCAGTGCTAGTACCGGGGGGAATGAAAAACTGTTTTTT. Translation gives CSASTGGNEKLFF.

The V call is TRBV9, the J call TRBJ2-7, with D unresolved. Trimming pared 0 bases from V and 0 bases from J, leaving 10 bases between. Per the germline V gene, CDR1 is SGDLS and CDR2 is YYNGEE. This CDR3 comprises 15 residues. Here the CDR3 reads CASSVGGRSSYEQYF. DNA for the CDR3: TGTGCCAGCAGCGTAGGCGGCCGCAGCTCCTACGAGCAGTACTTC.

This rearrangement joins TRBV3-1 (or the pseudogene TRBV3-2) to TRBJ1-5; D unresolved. The V gene's germline CDR1 is LGHDT and CDR2 YNNKEL (reference sequence). The CDR3 has 14 amino acids. Trimming removed 3 bases from V and 6 bases from J, with 12 bases in between. CDR3: CASSQGTGFQPQHF. The DNA for the CDR3 is TGTGCCAGCAGCCAGGGCACGGGGTTTCAGCCCCAGCATTTT.

The chain has TRBV9 and TRBJ2-3; 8 bases fit TRBD1. Trimming removed 4 bases from V and 1 base from J; junction bases left unmatched: 8. The CDR3 has 16 residues. Looked up from germline, CDR1 is SGDLS and CDR2 is YYNGEE. Written as DNA, the CDR3 is TGTGCCAGCAGCCCCAACCGGGACAGGCGCACAGATACGCAGTATTTT. Its protein is CASSPNRDRRTDTQYF. Supplemented by reference TRBV9 and TRBJ2-3, the full variable domain reads DSGVTQTPKHLITATGQRVTLRCSPRSGDLSVYWYQQSLDQGLQFLIQYYNGEERAKGNILERFSAQQFPDLHSELNLSSLELGDSALYFCASSPNRDRRTDTQYFGPGTRLTVL.

This chain uses TRBV6-5 with TRBJ2-2; a weak D match, TRBD2 (5 bases). Germline assignment: CDR1 MNHEY and CDR2 SVGAGI. V gave up 5 bases and J gave up 4 bases, with 11 bases separating them. The CDR3 spans 14 residues. CDR3 amino acids: CASSPQRTTGELFF. Written as DNA, the CDR3 is TGTGCCAGCAGTCCCCAGCGGACCACCGGGGAGCTGTTTTTT.

This chain joins TRBV5-4 and TRBJ1-2; no reliable D call. Germline CDR1 SGHNT, CDR2 YYREEE (reference sequence). The CDR3 has 16 residues. Trimming pared 0 bases from V and 3 bases from J, leaving 15 bases between. CDR3 sequence: CASSLDGLERDYGYTF. The CDR3 DNA sequence: TGTGCCAGCAGCTTGGACGGGTTGGAGCGGGACTATGGCTACACCTTC.

The chain uses TRBV6-6 and TRBJ1-1, with 9 bases matching TRBD1. CDR3 size: 13 residues. The ends lost 8 bases at V and 1 base at J; junction bases unmatched: 2. Germline CDR1 reads MNHNY; CDR2 reads SVGAGI (reference sequence). DNA for the CDR3: TGTGCCAGCGGGACAGGGTCGAACACTGAAGCTTTCTTT. It translates to CASGTGSNTEAFF.

The chain uses TRBV10-3 and TRBJ2-2; no definite D call. V lost 10 bases to trimming and J lost 5 bases, with 11 bases between them. Germline V lookup: CDR1 ENHRY, CDR2 SYGVKD. This CDR3 region has 12 residues. The CDR3 sequence is CASALPTGELFF. Here the CDR3 DNA reads TGTGCCAGCGCCTTGCCTACCGGGGAGCTGTTTTTT.

This clone was seen only a few times. The chain links TRBV6-1 to TRBJ1-1; D remains unclear. The V gene lost 2 bases and the J gene lost 5 bases, with 12 bases spanning the gap. The germline CDR1 and CDR2 sequences are MNHNS and SASEGT. The CDR3 has 14 residues. The CDR3 protein is CASSELYEGTEAFF. The CDR3, as DNA: TGTGCCAGCAGTGAATTGTACGAGGGAACTGAAGCTTTCTTT.

The chain carries TRBV9 and TRBJ1-1; tentative D call: TRBD1 (6 bases). Germline CDR1 and CDR2: SGDLS and YYNGEE. The V end lost 4 bases, the J end lost 0 bases, and 16 bases lay between the germline ends. The CDR3 sequence is 16 residues long. CDR3 residues: CASSSRGGGMNTEAFF. CDR3 DNA sequence: TGTGCCAGCAGCTCACGGGGGGGCGGGATGAACACTGAAGCTTTCTTT.

The V and J genes are TRBV19 and TRBJ1-1; TRBD1 might be the D (6 bases). Germline CDR1 is LNHDA and CDR2 is SQIVND (reference sequence). Trimming left V 7 bases short and J 1 base short, with 13 bases between. The length of the CDR3 is 14 residues. CDR3 region: CASTAQGTNTEAFF. The CDR3 coding sequence is TGTGCCAGTACCGCACAGGGAACGAACACTGAAGCTTTCTTT.

This clone has only one observation. The CDR3 DNA reads TGTGCCAGCAGCCAAGAGGGGCGGGGCTACACCTTC. It translates to CASSQEGRGYTF. This chain uses TRBV3-1 (or the pseudogene TRBV3-2) with TRBJ1-2; tentatively, D is TRBD1 (5 bases). Germline lookup yields CDR1 LGHDT and CDR2 YNNKEL (reference sequence). This CDR3 comprises 12 residues. V lost 0 bases, J lost 8 bases, and 7 bases lay in between.

The chain employs TRBV20-1 and TRBJ2-7, with TRBD2 as a possible D gene (6 bases). The CDR3 has 14 residues. V was clipped by 3 bases and J by 4 bases, with 16 bases between them. CDR1 and CDR2 from the germline V gene are DFQATT and SNEGSKA (reference sequence). CDR3 region: CSASPGVRIYEQYF. CDR3 bases: TGCAGTGCTAGTCCGGGAGTGAGAATTTACGAGCAGTACTTC.

V gene TRBV12-3 or TRBV12-4 combines with J gene TRBJ1-1; no reliable D call. V dropped 1 base and J dropped 9 bases, with 9 bases sitting between them. CDR3 length: 12 residues. CDR3 in amino acids: CASSLGLGKAFF. CDR3 sequence (DNA): TGTGCCAGCAGTTTAGGACTAGGGAAAGCTTTCTTT.

The V and J genes are TRBV1 and TRBJ2-5; the listed D gene, TRBD2, was not tested against the DNA. TRBV1 is described as a pseudogene. The CDR3 spans 18 residues. CDR3 region: CTSSQEGLAGAGGETQYF. The CDR3 DNA reads as TGCACCAGCAGCCAAGAAGGGCTAGCGGGGGCCGGGGGAGAGACCCAGTACTTC.

This rearrangement joins TRBV9 to TRBJ2-1; D not resolved. This CDR3 spans 13 amino acids. Germline V gene lookup returns CDR1 SGDLS and CDR2 YYNGEE. Trimming removed 0 bases from V and 5 bases from J, with 6 bases in between. The CDR3: CASSVELHNEQFF. In nucleotides, the CDR3 is TGTGCCAGCAGCGTAGAGCTACACAATGAGCAGTTCTTC.

This clone was detected only once. The J gene is TRBJ2-1, the V gene TRBV5-5; D may be TRBD1 (7 bases). There are 15 residues in the CDR3. Trimming left V 4 bases short and J 9 bases short, with 20 bases between. Germline V gene data show CDR1 as SGHKS and CDR2 as YYEKEE (reference sequence). For the CDR3, the DNA is TGTGCCAGCAGCCTCAATTCGGAGGGGGCCGGTGAGCAGTTCTTC. Translation gives CASSLNSEGAGEQFF.

The chain couples TRBV5-1 to TRBJ2-7, with a possible D match to TRBD1 (5 bases). From germline, CDR1 is SGHRS and CDR2 YFSETQ. Trimming removed 4 bases from V and 2 bases from J, with 16 bases in between. The CDR3 runs to 15 residues. CDR3 nucleotide sequence: TGCGCCAGCAGCGTTGCCGACAGAGATACCTACGAGCAGTACTTC. Protein product: CASSVADRDTYEQYF.

This clone appeared once. Other nucleotide sequences in the sample specify the same CDR3. This chain uses TRBV19 with TRBJ1-1; TRBD1 agrees at 10 bases. Germline CDR1 LNHDA, CDR2 SQIVND (reference sequence). This CDR3 spans 13 amino acids. J gave up 1 base and V 9 bases, and 2 bases lay outside the gene matches. The CDR3 loop is CASRDRGNTEAFF. DNA for the CDR3: TGTGCCAGCCGGGACAGGGGGAACACTGAAGCTTTCTTT.

This clone came up a few times. V and J are TRBV7-2 and TRBJ1-5; 7 positions agree with TRBD1. This CDR3 is 15 amino acids long. V shed 5 bases, J shed 4 bases, and the junction held 8 bases outside the gene matches. Per the germline V gene, CDR1 is SGHTA and CDR2 is FQGNSA. CDR3 nucleotide sequence: TGTGCCAGCAGCCCCCACCGGGACAGAAATCAGCCCCAGCATTTT. This codes for CASSPHRDRNQPQHF.

This CDR3 reads CASSQSGRSYEQYF. DNA for the CDR3: TGTGCCAGTAGCCAGAGCGGGAGGAGCTACGAGCAGTACTTC. The V call is TRBV19, the J call TRBJ2-7, with 9 bases lining up with TRBD2. V trimming: 6 bases; J trimming: 3 bases; junction bases outside the gene matches: 6. Per the germline V gene, CDR1 is LNHDA and CDR2 is SQIVND (reference sequence). The CDR3 sequence is 14 residues long.

This chain uses TRBV5-1 with TRBJ2-3, with TRBD2 matching over 13 bases. Germline loops: CDR1 SGHRS, CDR2 YFSETQ. J lost 2 bases, V lost 1 base, and 10 bases had no gene match. This CDR3 contains 19 residues. The CDR3 spells CASSLRGLAGALSTDTQYF. CDR3 sequence (DNA): TGCGCCAGCAGCTTGAGAGGACTAGCGGGGGCACTCTCCACAGATACGCAGTATTTT.

This clone appeared once. V usage is TRBV10-3 and J usage is TRBJ2-2, with 7 bases identical to TRBD2. The V and J ends lost 0 bases and 3 bases, in that order; junction bases with no gene match: 10. CDR1 ENHRY and CDR2 SYGVKD come from the germline V gene. The CDR3 is made up of 18 amino acids. CDR3 in amino acids: CAISESMQDRGDTGELFF. The CDR3 bases are TGTGCCATCAGTGAGTCGATGCAGGACCGGGGGGACACCGGGGAGCTGTTTTTT.

The genes are TRBV29-1 and TRBJ2-7, with 10 bases that match TRBD2. The J segment lost 4 bases and the V segment lost 2 bases, leaving 14 bases of the junction unmatched. Germline V gives CDR1 SQVTM, CDR2 ANQGSEA. The CDR3 runs 17 residues. CDR3 nucleotide sequence: TGCAGCGTTGAACGGTGGGAAACTAGCGGGACCTCTTACGAGCAGTACTTC. Translation: CSVERWETSGTSYEQYF.

CDR3 nucleotide sequence: TGTGCCAGCAGCTTCACCAGGTACAATGAGCAGTTCTTC. It specifies CASSFTRYNEQFF. This chain connects TRBV27 to TRBJ2-1; D is unresolved. Germline values: CDR1 MNHEY, CDR2 SMNVEV (reference sequence). The CDR3 runs 13 residues. The V end was cut by 6 bases, the J end by 4 bases, with 10 bases between.

The table lists this clone with a few counts. The chain couples TRBV4-1 to TRBJ1-5; 9 bases line up with TRBD1. The junction had 1 base not matched to a gene; V was cut back by 5 bases and J by 2 bases. Germline CDR1 MGHRA, CDR2 YSYEKL. The CDR3 totals 14 residues. The chain's CDR3 is CASSWDRGNQPQHF. Written as DNA, the CDR3 is TGCGCCAGCAGCTGGGACAGGGGCAATCAGCCCCAGCATTTT.

The genes are TRBV10-3 and TRBJ2-2, with D perhaps TRBD1 (5 bases). There are 15 residues in the CDR3. V was cut by 6 bases and J by 3 bases, with 14 bases left in between. Germline CDR1 ENHRY, CDR2 SYGVKD. Here the CDR3 DNA reads TGTGCCATCAGGACGGTGGGGCTGGACACCGGGGAGCTGTTTTTT. It codes for CAIRTVGLDTGELFF.

With regard to this clone: Mismatch with germline at one junction end may stem from a read error. This rearrangement joins TRBV2 to TRBJ2-3; 7 positions match TRBD2. CDR1 and CDR2 from the germline V gene are SNHLY and FYNNEI. The CDR3 extends over 12 amino acids. CDR3 loop: CASSEGATSRHF. The CDR3 nucleotides read TGTGCCAGCAGTGAAGGAGCGACTAGCAGGCATTTT.

The rearrangement links TRBV6-5 to TRBJ2-1, with D maybe TRBD2 (5 bases). Between the trimmed V and J ends, which lost 6 bases and 0 bases, there was a span of 12 bases. The germline CDR1 and CDR2 sequences are MNHEY and SVGAGI. This CDR3 spans 15 amino acids. CDR3 sequence reads: CASRASGTSYNEQFF. In DNA form, the CDR3 reads TGTGCCAGCAGGGCCAGCGGTACCTCCTACAATGAGCAGTTCTTC.

DNA of the CDR3: TGCGCCAGCAGCTTTTTTGGACAGGGGGCAGAGACCCAGTACTTC. It specifies CASSFFGQGAETQYF. The chain employs TRBV5-1 and TRBJ2-5; 11 positions match TRBD1. J lost 4 bases, V lost 2 bases, and 4 bases had no gene match. This CDR3 contains 15 residues. Germline-derived CDR1 and CDR2 are SGHRS and YFSETQ.

The gene calls are TRBV9 and TRBJ2-3; the match to TRBD2 covers 9 bases. Unmatched junction bases numbered 9, after V lost 0 bases and J lost 4 bases. CDR3 length: 17 amino acids. Germline V gene lookup returns CDR1 SGDLS and CDR2 YYNGEE. Written as DNA, the CDR3 is TGTGCCAGCAGCGTAGATGGTGTAGCGGGGGACTCAGATACGCAGTATTTT. It encodes CASSVDGVAGDSDTQYF. Supplemented by reference TRBV9 and TRBJ2-3, the full variable domain reads DSGVTQTPKHLITATGQRVTLRCSPRSGDLSVYWYQQSLDQGLQFLIQYYNGEERAKGNILERFSAQQFPDLHSELNLSSLELGDSALYFCASSVDGVAGDSDTQYFGPGTRLTVL.